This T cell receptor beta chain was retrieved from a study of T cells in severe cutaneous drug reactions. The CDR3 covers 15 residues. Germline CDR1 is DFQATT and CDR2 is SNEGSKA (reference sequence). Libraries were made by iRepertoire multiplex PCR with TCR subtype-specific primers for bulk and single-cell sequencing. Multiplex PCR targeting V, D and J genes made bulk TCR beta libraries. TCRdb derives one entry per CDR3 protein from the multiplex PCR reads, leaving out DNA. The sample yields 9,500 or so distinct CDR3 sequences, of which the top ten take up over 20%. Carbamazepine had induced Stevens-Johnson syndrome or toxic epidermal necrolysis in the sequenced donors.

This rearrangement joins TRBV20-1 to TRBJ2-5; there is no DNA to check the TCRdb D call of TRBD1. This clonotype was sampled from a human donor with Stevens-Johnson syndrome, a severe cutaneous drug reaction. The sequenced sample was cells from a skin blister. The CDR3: CSARDPGRPGETQYF.